These 9 T cell receptor beta chains share one sample of origin, sequenced in a study of T-cell memory formation after mild COVID-19. TCRdb called the 5' RACE reads again in MiXCR, with one record for every CDR3 protein. The table has approximately 430,000 distinct CDR3 sequences, roughly a quarter seen once. The specimen was PBMCs or a T cell subset sorted from them (not recorded which). The origin of the receptors is an adult woman who had mild COVID-19 (a few samples of this study predate the infection). Cell type and time point are not known.

The sample holds a few counts of this clonotype. This chain joins TRBV6-5 and TRBJ2-5; either TRBD1 or TRBD2 may fit D (6 bases each). The CDR3 contains 14 residues. The V gene lost 4 bases and the J gene lost 3 bases, with 12 bases spanning the gap. Germline loops: CDR1 MNHEY, CDR2 SVGAGI. The CDR3 DNA is TGTGCCAGCAGTTTTCCGGAGGGGGAAGAGACCCAGTACTTC. Translating it yields CASSFPEGEETQYF.

The chain employs TRBV6-5 and TRBJ2-7; D unresolved. V was cut by 7 bases and J by 3 bases, with 13 bases left in between. CDR3 length: 13 residues. Germline V gives CDR1 MNHEY, CDR2 SVGAGI. CDR3 DNA: TGTGCCAGCACCCGATCAGTCGGCTACGAGCAGTACTTC. Translated, it gives CASTRSVGYEQYF.

V usage is TRBV6-5 and J usage is TRBJ2-7; 13 positions match TRBD2. Unmatched junction bases numbered 8, after V lost 5 bases and J lost 7 bases. This CDR3 has 15 amino acids. Germline assignment: CDR1 MNHEY and CDR2 SVGAGI. CDR3 bases: TGTGCCAGCAGTGCGACCCCGGGACTAGCGGGGGAGCAGTACTTC. It is translated as CASSATPGLAGEQYF.

This clonotype was counted only a few times. This sequence joins TRBV21-1 and TRBJ2-3; the D call in the table, TRBD1, was not verified against the DNA. TRBV21-1 is a documented pseudogene. This CDR3 is 15 amino acids long. The CDR3 nucleotides read TGTGCCAGCAGCAAAGAGGGGAATTTCACAGATACGCAGTATTTT. Translated, it gives CASSKEGNFTDTQYF.

In its sample, this clonotype was seen a few times. This chain uses TRBV12-3 or TRBV12-4 with TRBJ2-2; no clear D. The length of the CDR3 is 11 residues. V lost 3 bases and J 8 bases, leaving 4 bases between the germline ends. In nucleotides, the CDR3 is TGTGCCAGCAGTTTCGCAGGGGAGCTGTTTTTT. Protein product: CASSFAGELFF.

V gene TRBV7-2 combines with J gene TRBJ2-1; D is unresolved. The ends were cut back, 5 bases at V and 5 bases at J, with 10 bases in the middle. CDR1 and CDR2 (germline): SGHTA, FQGNSA. The CDR3 runs to 13 residues. Here the CDR3 reads CASSLDGNNEQFF. For the CDR3, the DNA is TGTGCCAGCAGCCTGGACGGAAACAATGAGCAGTTCTTC.

This rearrangement joins TRBV3-1 to TRBJ2-1; 7 bases are a match to TRBD1. The CDR3 spans 14 residues. With 4 bases clipped from V and 6 bases from J, the junction kept 6 bases outside the gene matches. Germline-derived CDR1 and CDR2 are LGHDT and YNNKEL (reference sequence). For the CDR3, the DNA is TGTGCCAGCAGCCCCCGGGACAGAGTCAATGAGCAGTTCTTC. This gives the protein CASSPRDRVNEQFF.

The chain employs TRBV30 and TRBJ1-2; D ambiguous. The CDR3 runs 15 residues. Germline V gene lookup returns CDR1 GTSNPN and CDR2 SVGIG (reference sequence). The V and J ends lost 7 bases and 4 bases respectively, with 22 bases between them. The DNA of the CDR3 is TGTGCCTTCCGCTGGACGGACCCCCCCCCCTATGGCTACACCTTC. Protein sequence: CAFRWTDPPPYGYTF.

The V gene is TRBV12-3 or TRBV12-4, the J gene TRBJ2-3; TRBD1 is a possible D gene (5 bases). The CDR3 runs 15 residues. Trimming took off 5 bases at V and 3 bases at J, with 15 bases between the two ends. The CDR3 reads CASSRRGSYTDTQYF. CDR3 nucleotide sequence: TGTGCCAGCAGTCGAAGGGGTAGTTATACAGATACGCAGTATTTT.